This TCR beta chain was profiled in a study of shared clonotypes between healthy human individuals. Deep-level assay runs were performed. Libraries were prepared by immunoSEQ multiplex PCR; TCRdb keeps only in-frame clonotypes and omits some of them. Here the sample spans roughly 500,000 clones, about 79% being singletons. Germline lookup yields CDR1 MNHEY and CDR2 SVGAGI. The CDR3 loop spans 14 amino acids. J was trimmed by 5 bases and V by 6 bases; bases with no gene match: 6. Sequencing was performed on PBMCs. The rearrangement joins TRBV6-5 to TRBJ2-7, with TRBD2 matching over 11 bases. The sequence was collected from a woman between 40 and 55 years old in good health. Some clones in this sample may be carry-over from other donors' samples. The CDR3 loop is CASRLGLAVDEQYF. The CDR3 DNA sequence: TGTGCCAGCAGGCTGGGACTAGCGGTCGACGAGCAGTACTTC.